Listed below are T cell receptor beta chains from one sample, sequenced in a study of T cell changes during pregnancy in multiple sclerosis. Clones were read by immunoSEQ multiplex PCR, and TCRdb kept only the in-frame ones, dropping some. The sample has about 65,000 clones, around 92% seen once. The sequences come from CD8+ T cells from peripheral blood mononuclear cells, collected in the third trimester of pregnancy. The receptors shown here come from a female donor in good health, enrolled as a control in a pregnancy study. The conserved cysteine and the conserved F or W are not part of the CDR3 here. Fields, in order: V gene, J gene, CDR3 protein.

TRBV4-3,TRBJ1-4,ASSHTREKLF
TRBV5-4,TRBJ1-2,ASSLEGDYGYT
TRBV7-2,TRBJ2-2,ASSLTGASSNTGELF
TRBV7-8,TRBJ2-2,ASSLVSGSHTGELF
TRBV4-2,TRBJ1-3,ASSQDQGQGAPGNTIY
TRBV4-1,TRBJ1-1,ASSPSGSGDTEAF
TRBV4-1,TRBJ2-7,ASSLRQGVYEQY
TRBV7-8,TRBJ2-3,ASSLVGEGDADTQY
TRBV4-3,TRBJ2-4,ASSQGALAKNIQY
TRBV27,TRBJ2-1,ASSRGGINNEQF
TRBV29-1,TRBJ2-5,SVEGGTVETQY
TRBV5-1,TRBJ1-2,ASSLNQGNNYGYT
TRBV19,TRBJ1-3,ASSIGTASGNTIY
TRBV11-2,TRBJ1-2,ASSLGDSPIYT
TRBV6-5,TRBJ2-3,ASSYARQGADTQY
TRBV30,TRBJ1-1,AWSVGGTAYEAF
TRBV4-1,TRBJ2-7,ASSQESRSGGFYEQY
TRBV5-6,TRBJ1-1,ASSSDGGQRLQAEAF
TRBV7-8,TRBJ2-7,ASSLFYRDREDEQY
TRBV6-5,TRBJ1-1,ASSYGWGQGAAEAF
TRBV4-3,TRBJ2-3,ASSQDGRGGLEDTQY
TRBV19,TRBJ1-1,ASRTRQGKIAEAF
TRBV5-6,TRBJ2-5,ASSPYQETQY
TRBV19,TRBJ1-5,ASSTGQGIYSNQPQH
TRBV7-9,TRBJ2-3,ASSSLSGGAADTQY